This T cell receptor (beta chain) was observed in a study of shared clonotypes between healthy human individuals (dated by TCRdb to 2020 to 2022). In terms of the full investigation: Three men and a couple of women, aged 18 to 49 years, made up the cohort. For each donor, CD4 naive and CD4 memory were each given three plates, CD8 naive was given two plates, and CD8 memory was given one plate. To estimate repertoire size and how much clonotypes are shared between individuals, the study performed deep sequencing of blood TCR repertoires from about 5 healthy adults. To increase sequencing depth and limit assay-specific biases, different laboratories used diverse techniques to prepare libraries and sequence TCR repertoires. Per donor, leukapheresis produced somewhere between about 0.8 and 9 billion PBMCs.

The donors were healthy, HIV-negative adults with no recently reported acute infections or vaccinations. Every donor was a Caucasian adult living in Nashville, Tennessee, USA. Magnetic negative selection was used to enrich CD4+ T cells, after which naive cells were positively selected on CD45RA and the negative fraction became the memory subset. Blood was obtained by leukapheresis, after which PBMCs were separated by Ficoll-Histopaque density gradient centrifugation and cryopreserved in liquid nitrogen vapor phase. Analytical flow cytometry was used to check the purity and quantity of every magnetically sorted T cell population. Each sorted fraction had its genomic DNA isolated and then quantified by UV absorbance on a Nanodrop 2000c. Results the study describes overall, beyond this receptor: Incomplete sequencing was indicated by rarefaction of sorted-subset datasets, despite the large sequencing depth. Based on pairwise subsampling, the degree of clonotype sharing among donors was expected to be affected by sequencing depth. Compared with non-shared clonotypes, the clonotypes found in all four sorted-subset donors had higher generation probabilities. Across four donors, around 5.4% of naive CD4, 3% to 4% of naive CD8, 2.3% of memory CD4, and roughly 0.4% of memory CD8 clonotypes were shared. Sampling was restricted to blood, and TCR repertoires in tissue are likely to differ from TCR repertoires in blood. Larger estimated clonotype richness was generally found for naive subsets than for memory subsets. Because the study included a small number of donors, the genetic and exposure-history diversity represented was limited.

Comments on this clone: Its antigen specificity is not known. Base qualities are not provided; no much larger clone lies one nucleotide away.

The CDR3 covers 16 residues, taking in both the cysteine and the phenylalanine. The CDR3 DNA has 48 bases and is translated from base 1. From the germline V gene (reference sequence), CDR1 is PRHDT and CDR2 is FYEKMQ. At the junction V is shortened by 1 base and J by 4 bases; bases outside the gene matches: 6. Using the deep immunoSEQ assay, multiplex PCR amplified TCR CDR3 regions from genomic DNA. Extracted genomic DNA from each cell subset was distributed evenly across all wells of several immunoSEQ 96-well plates, and each plate was treated as a replicate. For sorted subsets, approximately 190 ng genomic DNA, equal to about 30,000 T cell genomes, was loaded into each replicate PCR. Purified libraries were measured with a Qubit 3.0 fluorometer, size-checked on a Bioanalyzer 2100, and measured again with the KAPA Library Quantification kit. A separate single-read 150-cycle Illumina NextSeq 550 flow cell was used to sequence each immunoSEQ 96-well plate. The original methods were these. Because the immunoSEQ output included only junctional sequences and no quality scores, the filtering could not be the same as the filtering used for full-length reads. Sequences were annotated with PyIR, a Python wrapper for IgBLAST v1.9, using IMGT germline references to assign V/J genes and CDR3. Reads were filtered out if the reads had weak V/J assignments (E-value above 1e-6), no CDR3, stop codons, out-of-frame junctions, or ambiguous translated residues. V3J clonotypes were defined as sequences sharing an identical inferred V gene, J gene, and CDR3 amino acid sequence. Percentage overlap between repertoires was calculated by dividing the number of shared unique clonotypes by the size of the smaller repertoire. Three approaches were used to assess repertoire richness: RTK rarefaction, the Chao1 estimator, and Recon v2.1 estimates of unobserved clonotypes. Generation probabilities for all TCRbeta clonotypes obtained by the gDNA method from four donors were computed using OLGA. TCRdb took this table from immuneACCESS and kept in-frame rearrangements with V and J called. Such tables lack part of the clones; where checked against another copy, unresolved V genes explain under half of the gap, and the rest is unexplained. That table supplies the V and J calls and clone size; D and trimming were determined from the DNA. This sample gives some 1.5 million clones in total; 98% of them show up just once. Clones ranked in the top ten supply about 0.4% of the sample.

The sequence links TRBV13 to TRBJ2-5; 10 bases in between match TRBD2. This TCR was recovered from a man younger than 45 in good health. The sample taken for sequencing was naive CD4+ T cells sorted from blood. The cell subset or site label for this specimen denotes: CD45RA+ positively selected. The CDR3 region: CASSLVPSGSGETQYF. The nucleotide sequence reads TGTGCCAGCAGCTTAGTTCCTAGCGGGAGTGGAGAGACCCAGTACTTC.